This T cell receptor (beta chain) was sequenced during a study of T cells in Graves' hyperthyroidism and ophthalmopathy. Whole-study results and caveats: The model made its ophthalmopathy prediction, and onset followed a median about 5.9 months later.

TCR beta CDR3 region amplification was performed from RNA transcripts. Using the HTBI primer set, a first-round RT-PCR was run on the TCR CDR3. TCRdb reanalysed the multiplex PCR reads using MiXCR and keeps one entry per CDR3 protein. The table shows 500,000 to 800,000 distinct CDR3 sequences, with 40% to 55% occurring only once. The germline CDR1 and CDR2 sequences are MNHEY and SVGAGI. CDR3 length: 16 residues. V lost 7 bases to trimming and J lost 6 bases; unmatched junction nucleotides: 11. A few counts support this clonotype. Its antigen remains unidentified. Input material: peripheral blood or thyroid tissue (not recorded which). The rearrangement joins TRBV6-5 to TRBJ1-5, with TRBD1 identical over 11 bases. This receptor was identified in an adult man with Graves' disease, either hyperthyroidism or ophthalmopathy (not recorded which). The CDR3 bases are TGTGCCAGCATCAATATCGGGACAGGGGGGGGTCAGCCCCAGCATTTT. This sequence encodes CASINIGTGGGQPQHF.